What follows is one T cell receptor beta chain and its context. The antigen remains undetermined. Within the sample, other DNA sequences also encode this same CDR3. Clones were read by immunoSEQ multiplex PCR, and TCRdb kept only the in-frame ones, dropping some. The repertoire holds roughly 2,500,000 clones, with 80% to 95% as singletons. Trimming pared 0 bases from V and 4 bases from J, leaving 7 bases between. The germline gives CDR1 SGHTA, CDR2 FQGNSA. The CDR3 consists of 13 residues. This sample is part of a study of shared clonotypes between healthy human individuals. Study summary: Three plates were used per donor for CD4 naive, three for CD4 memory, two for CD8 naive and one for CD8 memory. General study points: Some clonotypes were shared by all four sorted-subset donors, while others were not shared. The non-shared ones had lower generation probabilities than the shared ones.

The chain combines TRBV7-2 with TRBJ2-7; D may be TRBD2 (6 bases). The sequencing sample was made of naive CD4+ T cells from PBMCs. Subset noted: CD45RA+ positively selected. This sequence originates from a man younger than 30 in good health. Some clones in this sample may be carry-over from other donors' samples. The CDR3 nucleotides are TGTGCCAGCAGCTTAGCTCTAGCGTACGAGCAGTACTTC. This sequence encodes CASSLALAYEQYF.